These 19 T cell receptor beta chains originate from one sample sequenced in a study of Graves' ophthalmopathy and Graves' hyperthyroidism. RNA transcripts served as template for amplifying TCR beta CDR3 sequences. First-round RT-PCR with HTBI primers preceded a second-round multiplex PCR. TCRdb reprocessed the multiplex PCR reads with MiXCR, giving one entry per CDR3 protein. In the table there are hundreds of thousands of distinct CDR3 sequences, under 25% of which are singletons. The material sequenced was peripheral blood. Every receptor here comes from a woman under 30 with stable Graves' hyperthyroidism.

This clonotype was counted between two and nine times. The germline gene is not matched at one end of the junction; a read error may be the cause. The chain couples TRBV11-3 to TRBJ1-1; D not certain. Germline-derived CDR1 and CDR2 are SGHNT and YENEEA. The CDR3 extends over 13 amino acids. CDR3 nucleotide sequence: TGTGCCAGCAGCCGCACAGTGAACACTGAAGCTCTCTTT. Its translation: CASSRTVNTEALF.

V is TRBV12-3 or TRBV12-4 and J is TRBJ1-3; the D is unclear. Trimming cost V 5 bases and J 5 bases, with 10 bases left between them. The CDR3 spans 13 residues. The CDR3, as DNA: TGTGCCAGCAGTCTAAACCACCGAAACACCATATATTTT. Translated, it gives CASSLNHRNTIYF.

This sequence joins TRBV5-1 and TRBJ1-2; TRBD1 aligns across 7 bases. CDR3 length: 14 amino acids. V lost 0 bases and J lost 3; bases outside the gene matches: 2. CDR1 is SGHRS and CDR2 is YFSETQ in the germline V gene. Written as DNA, the CDR3 is TGCGCCAGCAGCTTGGACAGGGGCCACTATGGCTACACCTTC. Encoded protein: CASSLDRGHYGYTF.

This clonotype occurred a few times. This chain uses TRBV20-1 with TRBJ2-2, with 10 bases fitting TRBD1. The CDR3 has 15 residues. J gave up 7 bases and V 3 bases, and 8 bases lay outside the gene matches. Germline assignment: CDR1 DFQATT and CDR2 SNEGSKA (reference sequence). In DNA form, the CDR3 reads TGCAGTGCTAGGCACCGGGGGACAGGGGACGGGGAGCTGTTTTTT. Its translation is CSARHRGTGDGELFF.

The rearrangement links TRBV6-5 to TRBJ1-5, with TRBD1 identical over 7 bases. The CDR3 totals 14 residues. Germline loops: CDR1 MNHEY, CDR2 SVGAGI. V gave up 2 bases and J gave up 4 bases; unmatched junction bases: 2. The CDR3 nucleotides are TGTGCCAGCAGTTACGGACAGGCAAATCAGCCCCAGCATTTT. It is translated as CASSYGQANQPQHF.

This chain links TRBV2 with TRBJ1-2; no definite D call. Germline CDR1 and CDR2: SNHLY and FYNNEI. Deletions cut 7 bases from V and 1 base from J, with 10 bases between. The CDR3 runs to 13 residues. The CDR3 loop is CASTPTRNYGYTF. CDR3 DNA sequence: TGTGCCAGCACCCCGACTCGTAACTATGGCTACACCTTC.

This clonotype was seen many times. The chain recombines TRBV15 with TRBJ2-5, with D possibly TRBD1 on 5 matching bases. The ends were cut back, 5 bases at V and 2 bases at J, with 18 bases in the middle. The V gene's germline CDR1 is LNHNV and CDR2 YYDKDF (reference sequence). The CDR3 consists of 16 residues. CDR3 loop: CATSGRTTPQQETQYF. The CDR3, as DNA: TGTGCCACCAGCGGAAGGACAACACCCCAACAAGAGACCCAGTACTTC. The full variable domain, rest sourced from reference TRBV15 and TRBJ2-5, is DAMVIQNPRYQVTQFGKPVTLSCSQTLNHNVMYWYQQKSSQAPKLLFHYYDKDFNNEADTPDNFQSRRPNTSFCFLDIRSPGLGDTAMYLCATSGRTTPQQETQYFGPGTRLLVL.

This clonotype was counted ten times or more. Possible read error: a much larger clone is one base away. The V call is TRBV6-1, the J call TRBJ2-7; possibly TRBD1 for D (6 bases). The CDR3 consists of 15 residues. Germline-derived CDR1 and CDR2 are MNHNS and SASEGT. CDR3 coding DNA: TGTACCAGCAGTGAAGCGCCCGGGACATCCGACGAGCAGTACTTC. Its protein product is CTSSEAPGTSDEQYF.

This clonotype was counted a few times. This rearrangement joins TRBV7-8 to TRBJ1-2; a weak D match, TRBD1 (5 bases). Trimming left V 5 bases short and J 5 bases short, with 15 bases between. Germline CDR1 reads SGHVS; CDR2 reads FQNEAQ. The CDR3 is 14 amino acids. CDR3 region: CASSPAPQGYGYTF. The CDR3 nucleotides read TGTGCCAGCAGCCCAGCCCCTCAGGGTTATGGCTACACCTTC.

In its sample, this clonotype was seen a few times. The CDR3 here is CASSTGWTGNTIYF. The CDR3 DNA is TGTGCCAGTAGTACCGGGTGGACTGGAAACACCATATATTTT. The chain uses TRBV19 and TRBJ1-3; D is undetermined. This CDR3 is built from 14 residues. Germline CDR1 reads LNHDA; CDR2 reads SQIVND (reference sequence). V lost 4 bases and J lost 2, with 9 bases in between.

V is TRBV7-8 and J is TRBJ1-2, with a tentative D call TRBD1 (6 bases). The length of the CDR3 is 14 residues. Trimming stripped 7 bases from V and 8 bases from J, with 20 bases between. Germline lookup yields CDR1 SGHVS and CDR2 FQNEAQ. This chain's CDR3 is CASTLGPGGKGYTF. DNA of the CDR3: TGTGCCAGCACCCTGGGTCCCGGGGGCAAAGGCTACACCTTC.

This clonotype was picked up many times. The chain has TRBV6-2 or TRBV6-3 and TRBJ2-5; 8 bases map to TRBD2. The CDR3 has 13 residues. Germline assignment: CDR1 MNHEY and CDR2 SVGEGT. V dropped 6 bases and J dropped 4; count of bases not matched to a gene: 4. The CDR3 here is CASRPGLGETQYF. In nucleotides, the CDR3 is TGTGCCAGCAGGCCGGGACTAGGAGAGACCCAGTACTTC.

This clonotype has at least ten counts. This rearrangement joins TRBV7-2 to TRBJ2-7; D call uncertain. The CDR3 loop spans 14 amino acids. V lost 5 bases, J lost 0 bases, and 11 bases lay in between. CDR1 and CDR2 from the germline V gene are SGHTA and FQGNSA. CDR3 bases: TGTGCCAGCAGCCGAGATCCCAGCTCCTACGAGCAGTACTTC. This translates into CASSRDPSSYEQYF.

J is TRBJ2-7 and V is TRBV6-1; D remains unclear. CDR1 is MNHNS and CDR2 is SASEGT in the germline V gene. The CDR3 totals 11 residues. V was shortened by 10 bases and J by 3 bases, with 10 bases between the two germline ends. CDR3 DNA sequence: TGTGCCACTGGGTATGTCTACGAGCAGTACTTC. As protein: CATGYVYEQYF.

In this sample, this clonotype turned up a few times. This chain joins TRBV2 and TRBJ1-3; D uncertain. This CDR3 is 16 amino acids long. Trimming shortened V by 5 bases and J by 1 base, and 15 bases separated the two germline ends. Germline assignment: CDR1 SNHLY and CDR2 FYNNEI. The CDR3: CASSQELDLSGNTIYF. The DNA for the CDR3 is TGTGCCAGCAGTCAGGAACTTGATTTATCTGGAAACACCATATATTTT. Using reference TRBV2 and TRBJ1-3 for the parts outside the CDR3, the full variable domain is EPEVTQTPSHQVTQMGQEVILRCVPISNHLYFYWYRQILGQKVEFLVSFYNNEISEKSEIFDDQFSVERPDGSNFTLKIRSTKLEDSAMYFCASSQELDLSGNTIYFGEGSWLTVV.

This clonotype was counted many times. This sequence joins TRBV29-1 and TRBJ1-6; 8 bases line up with TRBD1. From germline, CDR1 is SQVTM and CDR2 ANQGSEA. The CDR3 sequence is 13 residues long. V trimming: 4 bases; J trimming: 8 bases; junction bases outside the gene matches: 4. The CDR3 spells CSVGQGIDSPLHF. The CDR3 DNA follows: TGCAGCGTTGGACAGGGGATCGATTCACCCCTCCACTTT.

This clonotype was seen a few times. The rearrangement uses TRBV14 and TRBJ2-2; a possible D gene is TRBD1 (5 bases). V lost 4 bases to trimming and J lost 1 base, with 19 bases between them. This CDR3 is 18 amino acids long. Per the germline V gene, CDR1 is SGHDN and CDR2 is FVKESK. CDR3 nucleotide sequence: TGTGCCAGCAGCCCAGGTATAAACGGTACAGGGAACACCGGGGAGCTGTTTTTT. Translating gives CASSPGINGTGNTGELFF. Full variable domain (rest looked up from reference TRBV14 and TRBJ2-2): EAGVTQFPSHSVIEKGQTVTLRCDPISGHDNLYWYRRVMGKEIKFLLHFVKESKQDESGMPNNRFLAERTGGTYSTLKVQPAELEDSGVYFCASSPGINGTGNTGELFFGEGSRLTVL.

This clonotype was found a few times. This sequence joins TRBV6-1 and TRBJ1-1; weak D call: TRBD1 (5 bases). Trimming cost V 6 bases and J 4 bases, with 18 bases left between them. Germline CDR1 MNHNS, CDR2 SASEGT. The CDR3 runs to 15 residues. CDR3 protein: CASSWKAGGGTEAFF. CDR3 bases: TGTGCCAGCAGCTGGAAAGCGGGGGGGGGCACTGAAGCTTTCTTT.

Turning to this clonotype: A much larger clone sits a single nucleotide away, making a read error possible. J is TRBJ2-7 and V is TRBV25-1, with a weak D call TRBD2 (5 bases). The CDR3 contains 15 residues. Per germline, CDR1 MGHDK and CDR2 SYGVNS. CDR3 in DNA: TGTGCCAGCAGTGACCCCACCGAGGGTTCCTACGAGCAGTGCTTC. Amino acids: CASSDPTEGSYEQCF.